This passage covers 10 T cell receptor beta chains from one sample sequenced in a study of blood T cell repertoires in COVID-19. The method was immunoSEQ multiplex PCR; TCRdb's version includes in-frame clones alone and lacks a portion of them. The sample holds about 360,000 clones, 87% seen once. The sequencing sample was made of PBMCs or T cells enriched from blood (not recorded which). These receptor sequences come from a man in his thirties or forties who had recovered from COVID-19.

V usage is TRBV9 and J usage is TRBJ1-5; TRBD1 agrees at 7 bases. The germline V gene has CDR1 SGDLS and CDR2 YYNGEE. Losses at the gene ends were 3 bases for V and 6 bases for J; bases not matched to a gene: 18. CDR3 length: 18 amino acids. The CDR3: CASSGFPSATGVVQPQHF. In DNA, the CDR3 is TGTGCCAGCAGCGGCTTTCCTTCGGCCACAGGGGTTGTTCAGCCCCAGCATTTT.

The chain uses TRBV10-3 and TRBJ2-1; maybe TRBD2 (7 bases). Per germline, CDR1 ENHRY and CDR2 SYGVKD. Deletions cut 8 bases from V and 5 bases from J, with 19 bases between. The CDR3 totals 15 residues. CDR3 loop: CAIPLRGGLDNEQFF. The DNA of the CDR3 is TGTGCCATCCCTCTTAGGGGGGGCCTGGACAATGAGCAGTTCTTC.

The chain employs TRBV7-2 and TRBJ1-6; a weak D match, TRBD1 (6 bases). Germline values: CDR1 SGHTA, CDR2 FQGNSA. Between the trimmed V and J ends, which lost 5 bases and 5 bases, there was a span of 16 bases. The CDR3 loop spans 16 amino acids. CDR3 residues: CASSTRQAWDNSPLHF. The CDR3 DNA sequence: TGTGCCAGCAGCACTCGACAGGCGTGGGATAATTCACCCCTCCACTTT.

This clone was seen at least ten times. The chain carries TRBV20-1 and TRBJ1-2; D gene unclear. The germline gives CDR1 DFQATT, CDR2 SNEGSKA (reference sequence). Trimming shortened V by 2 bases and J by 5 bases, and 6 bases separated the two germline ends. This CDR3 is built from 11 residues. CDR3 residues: CSARYGYGYTF. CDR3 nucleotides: TGCAGTGCTAGATACGGGTATGGCTACACCTTC.

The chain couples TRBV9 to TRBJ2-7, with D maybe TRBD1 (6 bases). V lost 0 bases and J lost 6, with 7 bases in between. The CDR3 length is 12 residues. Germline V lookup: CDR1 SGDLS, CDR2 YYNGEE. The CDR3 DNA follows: TGTGCCAGCAGCGTAGGAGGGGGCGAGCAGTACTTC. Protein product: CASSVGGGEQYF.

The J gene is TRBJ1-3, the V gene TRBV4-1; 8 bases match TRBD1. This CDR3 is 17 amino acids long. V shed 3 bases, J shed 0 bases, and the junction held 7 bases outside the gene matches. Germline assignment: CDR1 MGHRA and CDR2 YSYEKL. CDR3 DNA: TGCGCCAGCAGCCAGATGGGACAGGAGAGCTCTGGAAACACCATATATTTT. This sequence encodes CASSQMGQESSGNTIYF.

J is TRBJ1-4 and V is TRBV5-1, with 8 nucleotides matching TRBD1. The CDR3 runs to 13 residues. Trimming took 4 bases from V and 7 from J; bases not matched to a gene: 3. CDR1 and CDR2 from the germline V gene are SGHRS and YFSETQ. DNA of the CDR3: TGCGCCAGCAGCCAGGGGGCGGGTGAAAAACTGTTTTTT. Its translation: CASSQGAGEKLFF.

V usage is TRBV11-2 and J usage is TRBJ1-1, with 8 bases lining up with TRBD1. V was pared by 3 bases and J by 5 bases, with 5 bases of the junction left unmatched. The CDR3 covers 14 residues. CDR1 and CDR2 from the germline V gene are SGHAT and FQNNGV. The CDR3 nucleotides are TGTGCCAGCAGCTTCCGACAGGGGAGAACTGAAGCTTTCTTT. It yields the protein CASSFRQGRTEAFF. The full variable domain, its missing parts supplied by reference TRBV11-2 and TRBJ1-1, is EAGVAQSPRYKIIEKRQSVAFWCNPISGHATLYWYQQILGQGPKLLIQFQNNGVVDDSQLPKDRFSAERLKGVDSTLKIQPAKLEDSAVYLCASSFRQGRTEAFFGQGTRLTVV.

The CDR3 region has the DNA TGTGCCAGCAGTTTCGGGGAGACCCAGTACTTC. Amino acid sequence: CASSFGETQYF. The chain employs TRBV6-5 and TRBJ2-5; D gene unclear. The V gene lost 4 bases and the J gene lost 5 bases, with 5 bases spanning the gap. CDR1 and CDR2 from the germline V gene are MNHEY and SVGAGI. This CDR3 has 11 residues.

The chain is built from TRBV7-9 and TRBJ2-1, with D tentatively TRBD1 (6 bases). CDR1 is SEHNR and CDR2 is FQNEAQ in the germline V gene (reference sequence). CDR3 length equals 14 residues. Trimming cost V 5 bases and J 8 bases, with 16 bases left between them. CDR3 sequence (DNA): TGTGCCAGCAGCCCTGGAACAGGGCCGGATGAGCAGTTCTTC. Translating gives CASSPGTGPDEQFF.